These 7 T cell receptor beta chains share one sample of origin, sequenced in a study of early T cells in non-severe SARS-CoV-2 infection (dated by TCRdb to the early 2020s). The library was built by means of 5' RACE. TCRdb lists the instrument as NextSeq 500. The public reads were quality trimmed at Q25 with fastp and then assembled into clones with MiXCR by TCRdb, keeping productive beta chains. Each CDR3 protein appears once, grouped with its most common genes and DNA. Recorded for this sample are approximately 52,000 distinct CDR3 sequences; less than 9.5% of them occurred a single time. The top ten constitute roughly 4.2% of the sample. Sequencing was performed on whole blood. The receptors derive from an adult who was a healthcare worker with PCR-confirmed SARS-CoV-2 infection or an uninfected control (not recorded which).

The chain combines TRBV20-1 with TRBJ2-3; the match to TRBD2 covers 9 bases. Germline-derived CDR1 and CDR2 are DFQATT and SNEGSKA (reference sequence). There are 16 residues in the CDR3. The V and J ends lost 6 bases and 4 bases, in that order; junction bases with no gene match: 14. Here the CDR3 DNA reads TGCAGTGCCACCGGCCCCCCGACTAGCGGCGCAGATACGCAGTATTTT. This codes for CSATGPPTSGADTQYF.

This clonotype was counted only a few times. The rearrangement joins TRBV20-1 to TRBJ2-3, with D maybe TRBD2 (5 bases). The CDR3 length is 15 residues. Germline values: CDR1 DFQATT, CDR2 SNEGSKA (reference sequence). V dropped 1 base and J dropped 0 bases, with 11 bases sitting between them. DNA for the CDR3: TGCAGTGCTAGAGTCTTGCGGGCCAGCACAGATACGCAGTATTTT. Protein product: CSARVLRASTDTQYF.

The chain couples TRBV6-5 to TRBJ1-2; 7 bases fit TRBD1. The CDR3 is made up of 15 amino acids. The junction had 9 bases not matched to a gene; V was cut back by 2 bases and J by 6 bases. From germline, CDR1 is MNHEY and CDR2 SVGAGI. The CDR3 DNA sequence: TGTGCCAGCAGTTACCCCGGACAGGCCCTCGATGGCTACACCTTC. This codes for CASSYPGQALDGYTF.

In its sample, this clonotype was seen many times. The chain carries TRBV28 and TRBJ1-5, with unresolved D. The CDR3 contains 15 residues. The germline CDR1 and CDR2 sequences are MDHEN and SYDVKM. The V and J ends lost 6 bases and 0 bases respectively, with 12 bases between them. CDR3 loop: CASRSSGISNQPQHF. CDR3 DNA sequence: TGTGCCAGCAGATCCTCGGGGATTAGCAATCAGCCCCAGCATTTT.

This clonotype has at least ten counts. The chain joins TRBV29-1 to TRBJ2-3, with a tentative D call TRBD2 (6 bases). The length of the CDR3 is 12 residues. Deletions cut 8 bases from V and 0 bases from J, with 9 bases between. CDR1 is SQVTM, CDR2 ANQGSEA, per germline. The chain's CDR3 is CSSEGSTDTQYF. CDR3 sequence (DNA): TGCAGCTCGGAGGGGAGCACAGATACGCAGTATTTT.

The CDR3 DNA is TGTGCCAGCCTATACCGACTAGCGGACAAAAACATTCAGTACTTC. Encoded protein: CASLYRLADKNIQYF. This rearrangement joins TRBV2 to TRBJ2-4; the match to TRBD2 covers 9 bases. Germline V gives CDR1 SNHLY, CDR2 FYNNEI. V dropped 8 bases and J dropped 3; count of bases not matched to a gene: 8. The CDR3 spans 15 residues.

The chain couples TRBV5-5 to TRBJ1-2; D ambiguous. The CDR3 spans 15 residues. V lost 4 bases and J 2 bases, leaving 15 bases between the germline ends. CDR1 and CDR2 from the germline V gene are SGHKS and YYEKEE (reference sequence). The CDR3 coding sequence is TGTGCCAGCAGCCCGTCAGCTGGGGAGAACTATGGCTACACCTTC. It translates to CASSPSAGENYGYTF.